Each of the 27 T cell receptor beta chains below was sequenced from the same sample in a study of blood T cell repertoires in COVID-19 (TCRdb year 2020). Receptors were amplified or captured by the immunoSEQ multiplex PCR assay. In TCRdb, the immuneACCESS table is reduced to in-frame sequences with V and J assigned. These tables do not hold every clone; where another copy was compared, an unresolved V gene accounts for under half, and the others remain unexplained. The sample table records under 350,000 clones; roughly 90% of these occur just once. Roughly 1.9% of the sample is in the top ten clones. The sample comprised peripheral blood. Source of these receptors: a woman between 25 and 40 years old with COVID-19, enrolled during active disease.

The rearrangement links TRBV5-1 to TRBJ2-3; D is unresolved. The ends were cut back, 2 bases at V and 2 bases at J, with 9 bases in the middle. Per germline, CDR1 SGHRS and CDR2 YFSETQ. The CDR3 contains 14 residues. The CDR3, as DNA: TGCGCCAGCAGCTTCGGTCCAACCACAGATACGCAGTATTTT. As protein: CASSFGPTTDTQYF.

J is TRBJ2-7 and V is TRBV5-5, with TRBD2 matching 7 bases. The CDR3 sequence is 13 residues long. V dropped 3 bases and J dropped 6; count of bases not matched to a gene: 6. The germline CDR1 and CDR2 sequences are SGHKS and YYEKEE (reference sequence). CDR3 region: CASSSPGEGEQYV. DNA for the CDR3: TGTGCCAGCAGCTCCCCGGGGGAGGGCGAGCAGTACGTC.

The rearrangement uses TRBV19 and TRBJ2-1; maybe TRBD1 (6 bases). Germline loops: CDR1 LNHDA, CDR2 SQIVND (reference sequence). Trimming left V 4 bases short and J 6 bases short, with 16 bases between. The CDR3 is 15 residues long. CDR3 amino acids: CASSKPRDTGNEQFF. In nucleotides, the CDR3 is TGTGCCAGTAGTAAACCCCGGGACACCGGCAATGAGCAGTTCTTC.

The rearrangement links TRBV12-3 or TRBV12-4 to TRBJ1-5; D is perhaps TRBD1 (5 bases). Deletions cut 5 bases from V and 6 bases from J, with 11 bases between. This CDR3 has 13 amino acids. The CDR3 DNA reads TGTGCCAGCAGTCGACAGTCCCGTCAGCCCCAGCATTTT. It yields the protein CASSRQSRQPQHF.

The chain couples TRBV5-4 to TRBJ2-7; no clear D gene. Per germline, CDR1 SGHNT and CDR2 YYREEE (reference sequence). V dropped 2 bases and J dropped 3 bases, with 6 bases sitting between them. The CDR3 spans 12 residues. CDR3 amino acids: CASSFDIYEQYF. CDR3 DNA: TGTGCCAGCAGCTTCGACATCTACGAGCAGTACTTC.

The V gene is TRBV2, the J gene TRBJ1-5; TRBD1 might be the D (6 bases). Deletions cut 3 bases from V and 7 bases from J, with 13 bases between. Germline V gene lookup returns CDR1 SNHLY and CDR2 FYNNEI. This CDR3 is 14 amino acids long. For the CDR3, the DNA is TGTGCCAGCAGTGATCGGGGGGGGCAACAGCCCCAGCATTTT. This gives the protein CASSDRGGQQPQHF.

The chain combines TRBV19 with TRBJ1-5, with a weak D call TRBD1 (5 bases). The V and J ends lost 7 bases and 5 bases respectively, with 15 bases between them. This CDR3 is 14 amino acids long. Germline-derived CDR1 and CDR2 are LNHDA and SQIVND (reference sequence). The CDR3 DNA follows: TGTGCCAGTAAATTTGGCCAGGGTGATCAGCCCCAGCATTTT. The encoded protein is CASKFGQGDQPQHF.

The rearrangement joins TRBV11-2 to TRBJ1-1, with a weak D call TRBD1 (5 bases). With 4 bases removed from V and 5 bases from J, the gap between germline ends came to 11 bases. Germline assignment: CDR1 SGHAT and CDR2 FQNNGV. This CDR3 is 13 amino acids long. The CDR3 spells CASSSTTVTEAFF. CDR3 in DNA: TGTGCCAGCAGCTCCACGACAGTGACTGAAGCTTTCTTT.

V is TRBV9 and J is TRBJ2-1, with 11 bases identical to TRBD2. The germline CDR1 and CDR2 sequences are SGDLS and YYNGEE. V shed 3 bases, J shed 8 bases, and the junction held 7 bases outside the gene matches. The CDR3 has 15 amino acids. The CDR3 is CASSATSGVFYEQFF. CDR3 sequence (DNA): TGTGCCAGCAGCGCGACTAGCGGGGTCTTCTATGAGCAGTTCTTC.

For the CDR3, the DNA is TGTGCCAGCAGTGACAGGGGTTACCGAACTAGGGGTGGCTACACCTTC. Its protein is CASSDRGYRTRGGYTF. The V gene is TRBV27, the J gene TRBJ1-2; 8 nucleotides agree with TRBD1. The V gene's germline CDR1 is MNHEY and CDR2 SMNVEV (reference sequence). The V gene end was trimmed by 5 bases and the J gene end by 7 bases; junction bases not matched to a gene: 15. This CDR3 has 16 residues.

The V gene is TRBV11-3, the J gene TRBJ1-3, with unresolved D. Trimming shortened V by 7 bases and J by 0 bases, and 19 bases separated the two germline ends. Germline V gives CDR1 SGHNT, CDR2 YENEEA. This CDR3 contains 17 residues. The CDR3: CASTRIIGLYSGNTIYF. As DNA, the CDR3 is TGTGCCAGCACCCGCATCATTGGACTGTACTCTGGAAACACCATATATTTT.

The rearrangement joins TRBV9 to TRBJ2-7; the D is unclear. Germline V lookup: CDR1 SGDLS, CDR2 YYNGEE. Deletions cut 4 bases from V and 2 bases from J, with 13 bases between. The CDR3 loop spans 14 amino acids. CDR3 in DNA: TGTGCCAGCAGCCCCCGGAGTGGCCCCTACGAGCAGTACTTC. This encodes CASSPRSGPYEQYF.

The rearrangement links TRBV7-6 to TRBJ1-3; tentatively, D is TRBD1 (6 bases). The CDR3 runs 15 residues. CDR1 and CDR2 (germline): SGHVS, FNYEAQ. V lost 5 bases and J lost 3, with 14 bases in between. In nucleotides, the CDR3 is TGTGCCAGCAGCCCGACAGGTTTGATTGGAAACACCATATATTTT. This codes for CASSPTGLIGNTIYF.

The count of this clone is one. The chain has TRBV6-1 and TRBJ2-1, with D perhaps matching TRBD1 (6 bases). The CDR3 contains 13 residues. The V gene lost 1 base and the J gene lost 8 bases, with 9 bases spanning the gap. Germline V gene data show CDR1 as MNHNS and CDR2 as SASEGT. The chain's CDR3 is CASSEDRADEQFF. The CDR3 region has the DNA TGTGCCAGCAGTGAAGACAGGGCCGATGAGCAGTTCTTC.

The chain uses TRBV12-3 or TRBV12-4 and TRBJ1-6; a weak D match, TRBD1 (5 bases). The CDR3 runs 13 residues. Between the trimmed V and J ends, which lost 3 bases and 7 bases, there was a span of 7 bases. Here the CDR3 DNA reads TGTGCCAGCAGTTTTCAGGGAAATTCACCCCTCCACTTT. The encoded protein is CASSFQGNSPLHF.

V and J are TRBV21-1 and TRBJ1-1. TRBV21-1 counts as a pseudogene. The CDR3 consists of 15 residues. CDR3 sequence reads: CASSKARPWRGEAFF. CDR3 bases: TGTGCCAGCAGCAAAGCGCGACCCTGGAGAGGAGAAGCTTTCTTT.

Turning to this clone: Other DNA variants within this sample encode the same CDR3. The chain carries TRBV3-1 (or the pseudogene TRBV3-2) and TRBJ1-2; 7 bases match TRBD1. This CDR3 is built from 14 residues. The V gene end was trimmed by 1 base and the J gene end by 5 bases; junction bases not matched to a gene: 4. Per the germline V gene, CDR1 is LGHDT and CDR2 is YNNKEL (reference sequence). CDR3 DNA sequence: TGTGCCAGCAGCCAAGCGACAGGGCCATATGGCTACACCTTC. Translation gives CASSQATGPYGYTF.

Regarding this clone: Relative to the germline gene, one junction end is altered; a read error may explain this. The chain uses TRBV6-4 and TRBJ2-5; 10 bases map to TRBD2. Germline V CDR1 and CDR2: MRHNA, SNTAGT. The CDR3 has 18 residues. The CDR3 DNA follows: TGTGCCAACAGTGCTCCCCTGAAGCGGGGGGGCCAGGTGGAGACCCAGTACTTC. The encoded protein is CANSAPLKRGGQVETQYF.

The CDR3 is CASSVAWGSENSPLHF. CDR3 coding DNA: TGTGCCAGCAGCGTAGCTTGGGGCAGTGAGAATTCACCCCTCCACTTT. The genes are TRBV9 and TRBJ1-6; the D gene is possibly TRBD1 (5 bases). The CDR3 has 16 residues. Trimming took off 0 bases at V and 7 bases at J, with 14 bases between the two ends. In germline, CDR1 is SGDLS, CDR2 YYNGEE.

The chain combines TRBV20-1 with TRBJ2-1; unclear D gene. CDR3 length: 11 amino acids. Trimming removed 4 bases from V and 4 bases from J, with 5 bases in between. Germline CDR1 reads DFQATT; CDR2 reads SNEGSKA (reference sequence). In nucleotides, the CDR3 is TGCAGTGCTACGAGATACAATGAGCAGTTCTTC. Its translation is CSATRYNEQFF.

The rearrangement joins TRBV6-5 to TRBJ1-1, with 12 bases that match TRBD1. Germline-derived CDR1 and CDR2 are MNHEY and SVGAGI. With 2 bases clipped from V and 10 bases from J, the junction kept 5 bases outside the gene matches. This CDR3 is 14 amino acids long. DNA of the CDR3: TGTGCCAGCAGTTACACGGGACAGGGGGCGGGAGCTTTCTTT. Translation gives CASSYTGQGAGAFF.

V and J are TRBV30 and TRBJ1-5; a possible D gene is TRBD1 (5 bases). This CDR3 region has 13 residues. Trimming shortened V by 4 bases and J by 6 bases, and 13 bases separated the two germline ends. Germline assignment: CDR1 GTSNPN and CDR2 SVGIG (reference sequence). The CDR3 coding sequence is TGTGCCTGGAATTCGGGGGTGGGTCAGCCCCAGCATTTT. Encoded protein: CAWNSGVGQPQHF.

V is TRBV6-5 and J is TRBJ2-1, with a weak D call TRBD2 (5 bases). This CDR3 comprises 13 residues. The germline CDR1 and CDR2 sequences are MNHEY and SVGAGI. Trimming removed 7 bases from V and 6 bases from J, with 13 bases in between. CDR3 sequence reads: CASTRRAGNEQFF. CDR3 DNA sequence: TGTGCCAGCACGCGACGGGCGGGCAATGAGCAGTTCTTC.

The chain carries TRBV19 and TRBJ1-5, with 7 bases that match TRBD1. CDR3 length: 16 residues. J was trimmed by 6 bases and V by 2 bases; bases with no gene match: 10. Germline V gene lookup returns CDR1 LNHDA and CDR2 SQIVND (reference sequence). Written as DNA, the CDR3 is TGTGCCAGTAGTATAATTGGGGCAGGGGGAGTTCAGCCCCAGCATTTT. This gives the protein CASSIIGAGGVQPQHF.

J is TRBJ1-2 and V is TRBV5-4, with D possibly TRBD1 on 5 matching bases. The ends were cut back, 4 bases at V and 4 bases at J, with 8 bases in the middle. This CDR3 comprises 12 residues. CDR1 is SGHNT, CDR2 YYREEE, per germline (reference sequence). In nucleotides, the CDR3 is TGTGCCAGCAGCGACCAGGGCTATGGCTACACCTTC. Protein: CASSDQGYGYTF.

J is TRBJ1-4 and V is TRBV10-1, with 11 bases aligning to TRBD1. Germline-derived CDR1 and CDR2 are WNHNN and SYGVQD (reference sequence). This CDR3 is 14 amino acids long. With 5 bases clipped from V and 7 bases from J, the junction kept 3 bases outside the gene matches. The CDR3: CASSRTGGVEKLFF. The CDR3 DNA is TGCGCCAGCAGTAGGACAGGGGGCGTTGAAAAACTGTTTTTT.

This clone was seen more than once but under ten times. V and J are TRBV24-1 and TRBJ2-2; TRBD2 might be the D (7 bases). The germline V and J ends were trimmed by 3 bases and 5 bases, with 12 bases remaining between them. Germline-derived CDR1 and CDR2 are KGHDR and SFDVKD. The CDR3 totals 15 residues. The DNA of the CDR3 is TGTGCCACCAGTGATCCAGGGAGGGGGACCGGGGAGCTGTTTTTT. Its protein is CATSDPGRGTGELFF.